A selection of T cell receptor beta chains follows, all from one sample in a study of T cell responses to AZD1222 COVID-19 vaccine. Profiled with immunoSEQ multiplex PCR; TCRdb holds only in-frame clones, not every one. The table lists roughly 200,000 clones, 90% to 95% of them singletons. The starting material was peripheral blood, obtained 28 days after the second AZD1222 dose. Receptor source: an adult who received the AZD1222 COVID-19 vaccine. The CDR3 runs from the conserved cysteine through the conserved F or W. The D gene is left open where the match is weak. Not every row has a clone size; where given, it reads once, few, many or a size class.

j_gene: TRBJ2-1
abundance: -
v_gene: TRBV28
d_gene: TRBD2
CDR3nt: TGTGCCAGCAGTTCCCGGACTAGCGGGATGGGTGAGCAGTTCTTC
CDR3aa: CASSSRTSGMGEQFF

j_gene: TRBJ2-1
abundance: -
v_gene: TRBV18
d_gene: TRBD2
CDR3nt: TGTGCCAGCTCACCACGAGCACTAGCGGGAGTTAATGAGCAGTTCTTC
CDR3aa: CASSPRALAGVNEQFF

j_gene: TRBJ1-5
abundance: -
v_gene: TRBV6-5
d_gene: -
CDR3nt: TGTGCCAGCAGTTCCAGGGTAGGACTTAGCAATCAGCCCCAGCATTTT
CDR3aa: CASSSRVGLSNQPQHF

j_gene: TRBJ1-2
abundance: -
v_gene: TRBV24-1
d_gene: -
CDR3nt: TGTGCCACCAGTGACCCGGACAAGGCTAGTGGCTACACCTTC
CDR3aa: CATSDPDKASGYTF

j_gene: TRBJ2-7
abundance: -
v_gene: TRBV28
d_gene: -
CDR3nt: TGTGCCAGCAGCCTGGGGGGAGAGCAGTACTTC
CDR3aa: CASSLGGEQYF

j_gene: TRBJ2-1
abundance: -
v_gene: TRBV14
d_gene: -
CDR3nt: TGTGCCAGCAGCCAACCTATGCAGGCGTACAACGAGCAGTTCTTC
CDR3aa: CASSQPMQAYNEQFF

j_gene: TRBJ2-1
abundance: -
v_gene: TRBV24-1
d_gene: -
CDR3nt: TGTGCCACCAGTGATGGTCTAGCCAGGCACGATGAGCAGTTCTTC
CDR3aa: CATSDGLARHDEQFF

j_gene: TRBJ2-7
abundance: -
v_gene: TRBV29-1
d_gene: -
CDR3nt: TGCAGCGCCGGGTCCAGCGTGCAGTACTTC
CDR3aa: CSAGSSVQYF

j_gene: TRBJ1-5
abundance: -
v_gene: TRBV28
d_gene: TRBD1
CDR3nt: TGTGCCAGCAGTGGAAAAGCAGACAGGGTTTTATGGCAGCCCCAGCATTTT
CDR3aa: CASSGKADRVLWQPQHF

j_gene: TRBJ1-4
abundance: -
v_gene: TRBV28
d_gene: TRBD1
CDR3nt: TGTGCCACACAGGGGGTCACTAATGAAAAACTGTTTTTT
CDR3aa: CATQGVTNEKLFF

j_gene: TRBJ2-6
abundance: -
v_gene: TRBV5-1
d_gene: -
CDR3nt: TGCGCCAGCAGCTTGGCGGACTCTGGGGCCAACGTCCTGACTTTC
CDR3aa: CASSLADSGANVLTF

j_gene: TRBJ1-1
abundance: few
v_gene: TRBV27
d_gene: -
CDR3nt: TGTGCCAGCAAGCTATCAATGGGCAGTTACACTGAAGCTTTCTTT
CDR3aa: CASKLSMGSYTEAFF

j_gene: TRBJ1-1
abundance: -
v_gene: TRBV29-1
d_gene: TRBD1
CDR3nt: TGCAGCGCAGGGACAGGGTACACTGAAGCTTTCTTT
CDR3aa: CSAGTGYTEAFF

j_gene: TRBJ2-4
abundance: -
v_gene: TRBV4-2
d_gene: -
CDR3nt: TGTGCCAGCAGCCAAAACGCAGGGGCTCTAGCCAAAAACATTCAGTACTTC
CDR3aa: CASSQNAGALAKNIQYF

j_gene: TRBJ1-2
abundance: -
v_gene: TRBV6-5
d_gene: -
CDR3nt: TGTGCCAGCAGTCCCGGAACTTTCTCGGATGGCTACACCTTC
CDR3aa: CASSPGTFSDGYTF

j_gene: TRBJ1-1
abundance: -
v_gene: TRBV2
d_gene: -
CDR3nt: TGTGCCAGCAGTGAAATCGGTAACACTGAAGCTTTCTTT
CDR3aa: CASSEIGNTEAFF

j_gene: TRBJ1-2
abundance: -
v_gene: TRBV27
d_gene: TRBD1
CDR3nt: TGTGCCAGCAGTTTATCATATACAGGGGAAGGCTACACCTTC
CDR3aa: CASSLSYTGEGYTF

j_gene: TRBJ2-3
abundance: -
v_gene: TRBV6-5
d_gene: -
CDR3nt: TGTGCCAGCAGAATGGGGGATACGCAGTATTTT
CDR3aa: CASRMGDTQYF

j_gene: TRBJ2-5
abundance: -
v_gene: TRBV6-2/TRBV6-3
d_gene: -
CDR3nt: TGTGCCAGCAGTTACGGCAGCTGGGAGACCCAGTACTTC
CDR3aa: CASSYGSWETQYF

j_gene: TRBJ2-7
abundance: -
v_gene: TRBV11-3
d_gene: TRBD1
CDR3nt: TGTGCCAGCAGCTTAGACCAGGGGACAGGCTCCTACGAGCAGTACTTC
CDR3aa: CASSLDQGTGSYEQYF

j_gene: TRBJ2-3
abundance: -
v_gene: TRBV27
d_gene: TRBD2
CDR3nt: TGTGCCAGCAGTTTATCGTCTAGCGGGAGCACAGATACGCAGTATTTT
CDR3aa: CASSLSSSGSTDTQYF

j_gene: TRBJ1-1
abundance: -
v_gene: TRBV9
d_gene: -
CDR3nt: TGTGCCAGCAGCGCGCATATGAACACTGAAGCTTTCTTT
CDR3aa: CASSAHMNTEAFF

j_gene: TRBJ2-7
abundance: -
v_gene: TRBV19
d_gene: TRBD2
CDR3nt: TGTGCCAGTAGTACGACCGGCGGGAGGACCTACGAGCAGTACTTC
CDR3aa: CASSTTGGRTYEQYF

j_gene: TRBJ2-7
abundance: once
v_gene: TRBV19
d_gene: TRBD2
CDR3nt: TGTGCCAGTAGTAGCGGGAGGGCCCGTCATTCCGAGCAGTACTTC
CDR3aa: CASSSGRARHSEQYF

j_gene: TRBJ1-4
abundance: -
v_gene: TRBV7-9
d_gene: -
CDR3nt: TGTGCCAGCAGCTTAGGAAGGGGGGCTGGAGAAAAACTGTTTTTT
CDR3aa: CASSLGRGAGEKLFF

j_gene: TRBJ1-1
abundance: few
v_gene: TRBV29-1
d_gene: -
CDR3nt: TGCAGCGTTGGGCAGTCTAACACTGAAGCTTTCTTT
CDR3aa: CSVGQSNTEAFF

j_gene: TRBJ2-7
abundance: once
v_gene: TRBV7-3
d_gene: TRBD2
CDR3nt: TGTGCCAGCAGCTTACAGGGAGGGAGCTCCTACGAGCAGTACTTC
CDR3aa: CASSLQGGSSYEQYF

j_gene: TRBJ1-2
abundance: once
v_gene: TRBV5-1
d_gene: -
CDR3nt: TGCGCCAGCAGCTTGGCCTTGGTCGACTATGGCTACACCTTC
CDR3aa: CASSLALVDYGYTF

j_gene: TRBJ1-5
abundance: few
v_gene: TRBV7-8
d_gene: -
CDR3nt: TGTGCCAGCAGACAGGACAGTAGCGACAATCAGCCCCAGCATTTT
CDR3aa: CASRQDSSDNQPQHF

j_gene: TRBJ2-1
abundance: -
v_gene: TRBV5-1
d_gene: TRBD2
CDR3nt: TGCGCCAGCAGCGCAGGACTAGCGGCCAATGAGCAGTTCTTC
CDR3aa: CASSAGLAANEQFF

j_gene: TRBJ1-6
abundance: -
v_gene: TRBV6-4
d_gene: -
CDR3nt: TGTGCCAGCAGTGAGAATTGGAATTCACCCCTCCACTTT
CDR3aa: CASSENWNSPLHF

j_gene: TRBJ1-1
abundance: -
v_gene: TRBV23-1
d_gene: TRBD1
CDR3nt: TGCGCCAGCAGTATCCCCACCCGACAGGGATTAATGAACACTGAAGCTTTCTTT
CDR3aa: CASSIPTRQGLMNTEAFF

j_gene: TRBJ2-2
abundance: -
v_gene: TRBV4-2
d_gene: -
CDR3nt: TGTGCCAGCAGCCAAGAAGTGGGAGCTGCCACCGGGGAGCTGTTTTTT
CDR3aa: CASSQEVGAATGELFF

j_gene: TRBJ2-1
abundance: -
v_gene: TRBV11-1
d_gene: -
CDR3nt: TGTGCCAGCAGCTTATTCAGGGCCAATGAGCAGTTCTTC
CDR3aa: CASSLFRANEQFF

j_gene: TRBJ1-1
abundance: once
v_gene: TRBV5-1
d_gene: -
CDR3nt: TGCGCCAGCAGCTTGGCCGCAGGACTGAACACTGAAGCTTTCTTT
CDR3aa: CASSLAAGLNTEAFF

j_gene: TRBJ2-3
abundance: -
v_gene: TRBV5-1
d_gene: TRBD1
CDR3nt: TGCGCCAGCAGCCGAACAGGGGCGAGATCAGATACGCAGTATTTT
CDR3aa: CASSRTGARSDTQYF

j_gene: TRBJ2-3
abundance: -
v_gene: TRBV9
d_gene: -
CDR3nt: TGTGCCAGCAGCCAGACGACTAGCACAGATACGCAGTATTTT
CDR3aa: CASSQTTSTDTQYF